This T cell receptor (beta chain) emerged from a study of blood T cell repertoires in COVID-19. The wider study: From T cells, B-cell-depleted T cells, or PBMCs came the material, which was cDNA or gDNA.

The CDR3 spans 16 residues. V was pared by 8 bases and J by 4 bases, with 13 bases of the junction left unmatched. Germline V gene data show CDR1 as LNHDA and CDR2 as SQIVND (reference sequence). Clones were read by immunoSEQ multiplex PCR, and TCRdb kept only the in-frame ones, dropping some. The sample records under 250,000 clones, approximately 89% being singletons. This chain joins TRBV19 and TRBJ1-2; 10 bases line up with TRBD1. This sequence originates from a woman in her sixties who had recovered from COVID-19. The source material was peripheral blood. The CDR3 loop is CASGMVGQGLGYGYTF. The CDR3 region has the DNA TGTGCCAGTGGAATGGTGGGACAGGGGTTGGGCTATGGCTACACCTTC.